This entry lists 20 T cell receptor beta chains sequenced from one sample in a study of blood T cell repertoires in COVID-19. Only in-frame clones appear in the TCRdb table, and some are missing; sequencing was by immunoSEQ multiplex PCR. Here the sample spans some 300,000 clones, approximately 90% being singletons. Sequenced sample: peripheral blood. The source of these receptors is a man aged 18 to 29 with active or convalescent COVID-19.

J is TRBJ2-5 and V is TRBV25-1; 7 nucleotides line up with TRBD2. Germline V gene data show CDR1 as MGHDK and CDR2 as SYGVNS. With V trimmed by 6 bases and J by 0 bases, 7 bases remained unmatched. CDR3 size: 15 residues. CDR3 in amino acids: CASRRGTRNQETQYF. CDR3 nucleotide sequence: TGTGCCAGCAGGCGGGGGACGAGGAACCAAGAGACCCAGTACTTC.

This clone was counted between two and nine times. This chain joins TRBV7-8 and TRBJ2-1; TRBD1 is a possible D gene (6 bases). There are 17 residues in the CDR3. V lost 5 bases, J lost 5 bases, and 22 bases lay in between. Per germline, CDR1 SGHVS and CDR2 FQNEAQ. The chain's CDR3 is CASSQPPYRTADNEQFF. CDR3 in DNA: TGTGCCAGCAGCCAACCCCCCTATAGGACAGCGGACAATGAGCAGTTCTTC. The full variable domain, with the rest looked up from reference TRBV7-8 and TRBJ2-1, is GAGVSQSPRYKVAKRGQDVALRCDPISGHVSLFWYQQALGQGPEFLTYFQNEAQLDKSGLPSDRFFAERPEGSVSTLKIQRTQQEDSAVYLCASSQPPYRTADNEQFFGPGTRLTVL.

The chain is built from TRBV9 and TRBJ1-2, with a tentative D call TRBD1 (5 bases). V was clipped by 3 bases and J by 6 bases, with 21 bases between them. CDR1 SGDLS and CDR2 YYNGEE come from the germline V gene. This CDR3 region has 16 residues. The DNA of the CDR3 is TGTGCCAGCAGCGCAAGACCAAGGGACGGACTAAATGGCTACACCTTC. Translated: CASSARPRDGLNGYTF.

This sequence joins TRBV15 and TRBJ2-3; TRBD2 agrees at 8 bases. Germline V gives CDR1 LNHNV, CDR2 YYDKDF (reference sequence). The CDR3 sequence is 15 residues long. Unmatched junction bases numbered 15, after V lost 8 bases and J lost 8 bases. The CDR3 nucleotides read TGTGCCACCTCCGTGGATCGCGGGGGGCTTGGTACGCAGTATTTT. It translates to CATSVDRGGLGTQYF. The complete variable domain, with remaining parts taken from reference TRBV15 and TRBJ2-3, reads DAMVIQNPRYQVTQFGKPVTLSCSQTLNHNVMYWYQQKSSQAPKLLFHYYDKDFNNEADTPDNFQSRRPNTSFCFLDIRSPGLGDTAMYLCATSVDRGGLGTQYFGPGTRLTVL.

This chain links TRBV5-1 with TRBJ2-7, with TRBD1 identical over 7 bases. Germline trimming cut 2 bases from V and 6 bases from J; bases unmatched to any gene: 11. Germline loops: CDR1 SGHRS, CDR2 YFSETQ. This CDR3 contains 15 residues. The CDR3 sequence: CASSFTGTGVSEQYF. The CDR3 bases are TGCGCCAGCAGCTTCACTGGCACAGGGGTCTCCGAGCAGTACTTC.

The V and J genes are TRBV7-2 and TRBJ1-3, with D hard to call. The length of the CDR3 is 16 residues. V was trimmed by 5 bases and J by 2 bases, leaving 16 bases between them. The germline V gene encodes CDR1 SGHTA and CDR2 FQGNSA. CDR3 bases: TGTGCCAGCAGCCTACAGAGTATATCGACTGGAAACACCATATATTTT. Amino acid sequence: CASSLQSISTGNTIYF.

About this clone: The same CDR3 can be traced to other DNA sequences in this sample. The gene calls are TRBV4-1 and TRBJ2-7; TRBD1 might be the D (6 bases). V gave up 1 base and J gave up 0 bases, with 10 bases separating them. CDR1 is MGHRA, CDR2 YSYEKL, per germline. This CDR3 contains 15 residues. This CDR3 reads CASSQGQGRSYEQYF. The CDR3 region has the DNA TGCGCCAGCAGCCAAGGTCAGGGGCGCTCCTACGAGCAGTACTTC.

The V and J genes are TRBV27 and TRBJ2-3; D call uncertain. V was cut by 3 bases and J by 0 bases, with 7 bases left in between. The CDR3 loop spans 14 amino acids. Germline V lookup: CDR1 MNHEY, CDR2 SMNVEV (reference sequence). The CDR3 here is CASSLTTSTDTQYF. CDR3 coding DNA: TGTGCCAGCAGTTTGACGACTAGCACAGATACGCAGTATTTT.

The chain is built from TRBV5-4 and TRBJ2-5, with D possibly being TRBD1 (5 bases). Between the trimmed V and J ends, which lost 0 bases and 3 bases, there was a span of 15 bases. Germline CDR1 reads SGHNT; CDR2 reads YYREEE (reference sequence). This CDR3 has 16 residues. CDR3 coding DNA: TGTGCCAGCAGCTTGGACAGGTTGGATGGGAAAGAGACCCAGTACTTC. The encoded protein is CASSLDRLDGKETQYF.

The CDR3 nucleotides read TGTGCCAGCAGTCCCCCAGGGGAGACCCAGTACTTC. It is translated as CASSPPGETQYF. This chain links TRBV28 with TRBJ2-5, with TRBD1 as a possible D gene (5 bases). Trimming left V 5 bases short and J 5 bases short, with 9 bases between. Germline V gene data show CDR1 as MDHEN and CDR2 as SYDVKM. This CDR3 contains 12 residues.

The chain employs TRBV7-9 and TRBJ2-1, with 7 bases lining up with TRBD1. CDR1 is SEHNR, CDR2 FQNEAQ, per germline (reference sequence). The CDR3 contains 14 residues. The V gene end was trimmed by 4 bases and the J gene end by 5 bases; junction bases not matched to a gene: 5. The CDR3 loop is CASSSTGANNEQFF. In DNA, the CDR3 is TGTGCCAGCAGCTCCACAGGGGCAAACAATGAGCAGTTCTTC.

The chain employs TRBV27 and TRBJ1-3, with 7 bases fitting TRBD1. The germline gives CDR1 MNHEY, CDR2 SMNVEV (reference sequence). The junction had 8 bases not matched to a gene; V was cut back by 5 bases and J by 1 base. The CDR3 has 16 residues. This CDR3 is CASSVRQGWSGNTIYF. The CDR3 nucleotides are TGTGCCAGCAGTGTTAGACAGGGTTGGTCTGGAAACACCATATATTTT.

This sequence joins TRBV4-1 and TRBJ1-5; a possible D gene is TRBD1 (6 bases). The V end was cut by 3 bases, the J end by 3 bases, with 12 bases between. The CDR3 consists of 15 residues. Germline V gives CDR1 MGHRA, CDR2 YSYEKL. The CDR3 DNA is TGCGCCAGCAGCCAGACGGACAGTTCCAATCAGCCCCAGCATTTT. It is translated as CASSQTDSSNQPQHF.

The V call is TRBV7-3, the J call TRBJ2-2, with TRBD2 matching over 13 bases. The V gene end was trimmed by 5 bases and the J gene end by 6 bases; junction bases not matched to a gene: 9. This CDR3 is 17 amino acids long. Germline CDR1 reads SGHTA; CDR2 reads FQGTGA. The chain's CDR3 is CASSGDSGLAGAGELFF. The CDR3 DNA sequence: TGTGCCAGCAGCGGAGATTCAGGACTAGCGGGAGCCGGGGAGCTGTTTTTT.

V and J are TRBV7-9 and TRBJ1-2, with D possibly being TRBD1 (5 bases). CDR1 is SEHNR, CDR2 FQNEAQ, per germline (reference sequence). This CDR3 has 15 amino acids. V was cut by 4 bases and J by 2 bases, with 14 bases left in between. The CDR3 sequence is CASSSPETVNYGYTF. DNA of the CDR3: TGTGCCAGCAGCTCGCCCGAGACAGTCAACTATGGCTACACCTTC. The whole variable domain, filled in from reference TRBV7-9 and TRBJ1-2, reads DTGVSQNPRHKITKRGQNVTFRCDPISEHNRLYWYRQTLGQGPEFLTYFQNEAQLEKSRLLSDRFSAERPKGSFSTLEIQRTEQGDSAMYLCASSSPETVNYGYTFGSGTRLTVV.

This rearrangement joins TRBV6-1 to TRBJ2-6, with D possibly TRBD2 on 6 matching bases. Trimming removed 1 base from V and 0 bases from J, with 13 bases in between. The V gene's germline CDR1 is MNHNS and CDR2 SASEGT. This CDR3 contains 18 residues. The CDR3 protein is CASSEVPGGVSGANVLTF. CDR3 nucleotides: TGTGCCAGCAGTGAAGTCCCCGGGGGAGTCTCTGGGGCCAACGTCCTGACTTTC.

V gene TRBV11-2 combines with J gene TRBJ2-3; possible D gene TRBD1, 6 bases. The CDR3 totals 15 residues. Trimming took 5 bases from V and 2 from J, leaving 14 bases between them. Germline assignment: CDR1 SGHAT and CDR2 FQNNGV. The CDR3 DNA reads TGTGCCAGCAGCCCGTACAGGGCCCACACAGATACGCAGTATTTT. Translation gives CASSPYRAHTDTQYF.

The V call is TRBV2, the J call TRBJ1-6; the D is unclear. Germline CDR1 SNHLY, CDR2 FYNNEI. The V end lost 3 bases, the J end lost 2 bases, and 8 bases lay between the germline ends. The CDR3 covers 15 residues. CDR3 coding DNA: TGTGCCAGCAGTGATGCGACAACCTATAATTCACCCCTCCACTTT. This codes for CASSDATTYNSPLHF.

The chain employs TRBV12-3 or TRBV12-4 and TRBJ2-1; TRBD2 is a possible D gene (5 bases). Deletions cut 2 bases from V and 3 bases from J, with 5 bases between. This CDR3 spans 13 amino acids. CDR3 DNA sequence: TGTGCCAGCAGTTTACGGGGCTACAATGAGCAGTTCTTC. It specifies CASSLRGYNEQFF.

This CDR3 reads CASSQTGGREQFF. In nucleotides, the CDR3 is TGTGCCAGCTCACAAACAGGGGGCAGGGAGCAGTTCTTC. The chain has TRBV18 and TRBJ2-1, with 9 bases that match TRBD1. Germline CDR1 reads KGHSH; CDR2 reads LQKENI. The V and J ends lost 4 bases and 10 bases, in that order; junction bases with no gene match: 5. CDR3 size: 13 residues.